This T cell receptor (beta chain) appears in the sequencing data of a study of blood T cells in healthy people across ages. Combining a sample-barcoded 5' primer with a J-beta primer mix, a second PCR ran for roughly 7 to 12 cycles. TCRdb ran MiXCR on the 5' RACE reads and lists one entry per CDR3 protein. Found here are roughly 2 million distinct CDR3 sequences, roughly 49% of them singletons; the top ten hold more than 2%. From germline, CDR1 is SGHKS and CDR2 YYEKEE (reference sequence). The CDR3 runs to 16 residues. V was clipped by 3 bases and J by 4 bases; unmatched bases: 8. This clonotype was observed a few times.

This chain joins TRBV5-5 and TRBJ2-3; the match to TRBD2 covers 10 bases. The TCR originated in a middle-aged woman in good health. Sequences were obtained from blood. CDR3 protein: CASSSLKRGGPDTQYF. CDR3 nucleotides: TGTGCCAGCAGCTCCCTGAAGCGGGGGGGACCAGATACGCAGTATTTT.